This T cell receptor (beta chain) was captured in a study of cytomegalovirus exposure and HLA in healthy donors. Findings and limits, study-wide: The study put 150 to 200 TCR beta chains on its list as cytomegalovirus-associated.

Of note for this clone: Its antigen is still unknown.

PCR amplification relied on 60 Vbeta primers (plus 13 Jbeta primers). Generated by immunoSEQ multiplex PCR, the TCRdb table keeps only in-frame clones and is missing some. The table records about 200,000 clones, roughly 80% of them present only once. The material sequenced was PBMCs. This sequence originates from a woman aged 40 to 49 in good health and CMV-seronegative.

The CDR3 nucleotides are TGTGCCAGCAGCTTCATGGGGGGGCAAGAGACCCAGTACTTC. It is translated as CASSFMGGQETQYF. The chain links TRBV7-2 to TRBJ2-5, with 7 positions matching TRBD2. V lost 3 bases and J lost 2; bases outside the gene matches: 3. Germline CDR1 is SGHTA and CDR2 is FQGNSA. CDR3 size: 14 residues. Full variable domain (rest looked up from reference TRBV7-2 and TRBJ2-5): GAGVSQSPSNKVTEKGKDVELRCDPISGHTALYWYRQSLGQGLEFLIYFQGNSAPDKSGLPSDRFSAERTGGSVSTLTIQRTQQEDSAVYLCASSFMGGQETQYFGPGTRLLVL.